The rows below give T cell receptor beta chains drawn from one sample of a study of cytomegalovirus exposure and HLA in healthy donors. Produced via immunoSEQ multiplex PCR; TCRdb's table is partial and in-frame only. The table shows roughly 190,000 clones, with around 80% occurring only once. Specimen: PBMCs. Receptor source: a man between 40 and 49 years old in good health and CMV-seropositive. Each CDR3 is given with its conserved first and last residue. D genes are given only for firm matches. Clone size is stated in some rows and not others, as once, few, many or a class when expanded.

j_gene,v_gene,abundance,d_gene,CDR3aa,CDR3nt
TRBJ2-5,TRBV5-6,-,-,CASRTRGRVQETQYF,TGTGCCAGCAGAACCAGGGGCCGGGTCCAAGAGACCCAGTACTTC
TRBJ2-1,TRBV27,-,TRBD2,CASSIHLPSGGPNEQFF,TGTGCCAGCAGTATTCACCTCCCTAGCGGGGGCCCCAATGAGCAGTTCTTC
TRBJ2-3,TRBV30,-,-,CAWRWASTDTQYF,TGTGCCTGGAGGTGGGCTAGCACAGATACGCAGTATTTT
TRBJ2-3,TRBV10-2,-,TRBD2,CASSEATSGGISTDTQYF,TGCGCCAGCAGTGAAGCGACTAGCGGGGGCATTAGCACAGATACGCAGTATTTT
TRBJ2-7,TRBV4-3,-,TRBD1,CASSLATGYEQYF,TGCGCCAGCAGCCTCGCGACAGGGTACGAGCAGTACTTC
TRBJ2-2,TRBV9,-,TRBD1,CASSVTGRGLTGELFF,TGTGCCAGCAGCGTCACGGGTAGGGGGCTAACCGGGGAGCTGTTTTTT
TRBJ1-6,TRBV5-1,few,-,CASSFSLDRGNSPLHF,-
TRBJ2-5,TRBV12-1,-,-,CAPGVAFGISEQYF,-
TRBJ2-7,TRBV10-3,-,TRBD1,CASWTAGGYEQYF,TGTGCCTCCTGGACGGCAGGGGGATACGAGCAGTACTTC
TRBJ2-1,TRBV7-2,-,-,CASSSRGKGWDNEQFF,TGTGCCAGCAGCTCTAGGGGGAAAGGGTGGGACAATGAGCAGTTCTTC
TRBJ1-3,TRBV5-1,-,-,CASSYTGNSGNTIYF,TGCGCCAGCAGCTATACCGGTAACTCTGGAAACACCATATATTTT
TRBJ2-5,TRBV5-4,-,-,CASSLELNEETQYF,TGTGCCAGCAGCTTGGAACTGAATGAAGAGACCCAGTACTTC
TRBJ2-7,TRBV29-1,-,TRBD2,CSVVGRAGFYEQYF,TGCAGCGTTGTGGGGAGGGCGGGGTTTTACGAGCAGTACTTC
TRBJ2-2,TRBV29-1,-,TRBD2,CSVEDPPAGANTGELFF,TGCAGCGTTGAAGATCCGCCAGCGGGGGCTAACACCGGGGAGCTGTTTTTT
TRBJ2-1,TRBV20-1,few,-,CSARPGNEQFF,TGCAGTGCCAGACCAGGGAATGAGCAGTTCTTC
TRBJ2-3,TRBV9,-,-,CASSSDTTRDTQYF,TGTGCCAGCAGCTCCGATACAACCCGAGATACGCAGTATTTT
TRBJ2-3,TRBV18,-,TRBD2,CASSRGLLTDTQYF,TGTGCCAGCTCACGGGGACTACTCACAGATACGCAGTATTTT
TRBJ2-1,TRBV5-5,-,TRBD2,CASSLVLAGGGQFF,TGTGCCAGCAGCTTGGTTCTAGCGGGGGGTGGGCAGTTCTTC
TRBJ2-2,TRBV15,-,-,CATSRGDTGELFF,TGTGCCACCAGCAGAGGAGACACCGGGGAGCTGTTTTTT
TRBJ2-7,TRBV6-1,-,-,CASSDSHGTWEQYF,TGTGCCAGCAGCGATTCCCACGGGACATGGGAGCAGTACTTC
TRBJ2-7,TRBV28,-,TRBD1,CASSWGQGAAYEQYF,TGTGCCAGCAGTTGGGGACAGGGGGCAGCCTACGAGCAGTACTTC
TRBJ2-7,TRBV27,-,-,CASSLSTGSSYEQYF,TGTGCCAGCAGTTTATCTACAGGAAGCTCCTACGAGCAGTACTTC
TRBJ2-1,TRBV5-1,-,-,CASSLEQGQRNEQFF,TGCGCCAGCAGCTTGGAACAGGGTCAACGCAATGAGCAGTTCTTC
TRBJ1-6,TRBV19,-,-,CASRSGNNSPLHF,TGTGCCAGTAGATCGGGGAATAATTCACCCCTCCACTTT
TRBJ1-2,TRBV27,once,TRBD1,CATTGQGGPGGGYTF,TGTGCCACCACGGGACAGGGTGGTCCTGGGGGAGGCTACACCTTC
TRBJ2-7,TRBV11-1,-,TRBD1,CASSLGTGEYEQYF,TGTGCCAGCAGCTTGGGGACAGGGGAATACGAGCAGTACTTC
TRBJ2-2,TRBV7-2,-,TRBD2,CASSSRLAAELFF,TGTGCCAGCAGCTCCCGACTAGCCGCTGAGCTGTTTTTT
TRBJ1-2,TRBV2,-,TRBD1,CASPQGAGDGYTF,TGTGCCAGCCCACAGGGGGCCGGAGATGGCTACACCTTC
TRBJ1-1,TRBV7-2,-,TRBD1,CASSLDRRGQDSNTEAFF,TGTGCCAGCAGCTTAGATCGTAGGGGACAGGATAGTAACACTGAAGCTTTCTTT
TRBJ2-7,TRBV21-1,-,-,CASPRGQYEQYF,TGTGCCAGCCCAAGGGGACAGTACGAGCAGTACTTC
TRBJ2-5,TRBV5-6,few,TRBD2,CASSRGLAGARETQYF,TGTGCCAGCAGCAGAGGACTAGCGGGGGCCAGGGAGACCCAGTACTTC
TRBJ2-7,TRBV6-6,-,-,CASNPQGYEQYF,TGTGCCAGCAATCCGCAGGGCTACGAGCAGTACTTC
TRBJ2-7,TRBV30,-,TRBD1,CAWTGTGRYEQYF,TGTGCCTGGACGGGGACAGGGCGCTACGAGCAGTACTTC
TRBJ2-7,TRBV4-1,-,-,CASSQVGGRYHEQYF,TGCGCCAGCAGCCAAGTCGGGGGGCGATATCACGAGCAGTACTTC
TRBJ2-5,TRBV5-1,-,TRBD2,CASSGSSGGETQYF,TGCGCCAGCAGCGGATCTAGCGGGGGAGAGACCCAGTACTTC
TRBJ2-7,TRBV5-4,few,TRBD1,CASSPGTGSRYEQYF,TGTGCCAGCAGCCCCGGGACAGGGAGTCGGTACGAGCAGTACTTC
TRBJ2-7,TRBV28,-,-,CASSFGQGSEQYF,TGTGCCAGCAGTTTCGGTCAGGGGTCCGAGCAGTACTTC
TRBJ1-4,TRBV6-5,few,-,CASRQGATNEKLFF,TGTGCCAGCAGGCAGGGTGCAACTAATGAAAAACTGTTTTTT
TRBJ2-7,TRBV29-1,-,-,CSVEEQGYEQYF,TGCAGCGTTGAAGAACAGGGCTACGAGCAGTACTTC
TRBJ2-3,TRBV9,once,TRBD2,CASSATSGGSTDTQYF,TGTGCCAGCAGCGCGACTAGCGGGGGGTCCACCGATACGCAGTATTTT
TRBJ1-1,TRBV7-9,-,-,CASSNSGLSPITTEAFF,TGTGCCAGCAGCAACTCGGGACTTTCGCCGATAACCACTGAAGCTTTCTTT
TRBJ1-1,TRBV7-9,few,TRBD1,CAGQRQGRQGTEAFF,TGTGCCGGCCAAAGACAGGGAAGACAGGGGACTGAAGCTTTCTTT
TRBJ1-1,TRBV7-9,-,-,CASSEWVGLDTEAFF,TGTGCCAGCAGCGAGTGGGTCGGGTTAGACACTGAAGCTTTCTTT
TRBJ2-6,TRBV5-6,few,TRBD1,CASSLGGQGLGSGANVLTF,TGTGCCAGCAGCTTGGGCGGACAGGGTTTAGGATCTGGGGCCAACGTCCTGACTTTC
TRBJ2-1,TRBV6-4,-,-,CASSSGFYNEQFF,TGTGCCAGCAGTTCAGGGTTCTACAATGAGCAGTTCTTC
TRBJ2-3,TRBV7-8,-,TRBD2,CASSLSMGSGASTDTQYF,TGTGCCAGCAGCCTCTCGATGGGGAGCGGGGCTAGCACAGATACGCAGTATTTT
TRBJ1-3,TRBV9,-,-,CASSVAEGGGNTIYF,TGTGCCAGCAGCGTAGCTGAGGGAGGCGGAAACACCATATATTTT
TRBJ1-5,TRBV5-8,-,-,CATTNNQPQHF,TGTGCCACTACGAACAATCAGCCCCAGCATTTT
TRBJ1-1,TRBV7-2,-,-,CASSSQGPGNTEAFF,TGTGCCAGCAGCTCCCAGGGGCCGGGGAACACTGAAGCTTTCTTT
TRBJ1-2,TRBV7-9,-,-,CSSSSSEYYGYTF,TGTTCCAGCAGCTCCTCTGAGTACTATGGCTACACCTTC
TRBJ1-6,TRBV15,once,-,CATSSGEGGSPLHF,TGTGCCACCAGCTCGGGGGAGGGGGGATCACCCCTCCACTTT